These 17 T cell receptor beta chains originate from one sample sequenced in a study of PD-L1 blockade in urothelial cancer. Time point of the sample: pretreatment peripheral blood. Produced via immunoSEQ multiplex PCR; TCRdb's table is partial and in-frame only. Of more than 55,000 clones in the sample, roughly 79% are singletons; the top ten hold 4.5% to 6%. This sample comprised PBMCs, obtained around atezolizumab (anti-PD-L1) treatment. The receptor set was obtained from an older man with urothelial cancer.

The V gene is TRBV27, the J gene TRBJ1-1; no firm D call. CDR3 size: 13 residues. The V and J ends lost 2 bases and 6 bases respectively, with 10 bases between them. The germline V gene has CDR1 MNHEY and CDR2 SMNVEV (reference sequence). The CDR3 DNA sequence: TGTGCCAGCAGTTTACGGGAAGGCGCTGAAGCTTTCTTT. It codes for CASSLREGAEAFF.

This clone was seen only once. The chain couples TRBV6-1 to TRBJ2-5; no clear D. Trimming cost V 1 base and J 4 bases, with 4 bases left between them. Germline CDR1 reads MNHNS; CDR2 reads SASEGT. The CDR3 sequence is 12 residues long. The CDR3 protein is CASSEGAETQYF. CDR3 in DNA: TGTGCCAGCAGTGAAGGGGCAGAGACCCAGTACTTC.

This rearrangement joins TRBV7-2 to TRBJ2-1; TRBD2 matches at 7 bases. After removal of 2 bases from V and 0 bases from J, the junction contained 10 bases not matched to a gene. This CDR3 region has 18 residues. Germline V gene sequence: CDR1 SGHTA, CDR2 FQGNSA. The CDR3 loop reads CASSLIVASGSSYNEQFF. The CDR3 bases are TGTGCCAGCAGCTTAATCGTGGCTAGCGGATCCTCCTACAATGAGCAGTTCTTC.

The rearrangement uses TRBV6-5 and TRBJ1-4, with D possibly TRBD1 on 6 matching bases. Trimming removed 6 bases from V and 0 bases from J, with 11 bases in between. This CDR3 region has 15 residues. Germline values: CDR1 MNHEY, CDR2 SVGAGI. The CDR3 here is CASRARQATNEKLFF. CDR3 sequence (DNA): TGTGCCAGCAGGGCCCGACAGGCAACTAATGAAAAACTGTTTTTT.

This clone was counted a few times. The rearrangement joins TRBV9 to TRBJ1-4, with 7 bases matching TRBD1. The CDR3 extends over 14 amino acids. Germline assignment: CDR1 SGDLS and CDR2 YYNGEE. Unmatched junction bases numbered 8, after V lost 4 bases and J lost 8 bases. CDR3 in amino acids: CASSPGQVFEKLFF. Written as DNA, the CDR3 is TGTGCCAGCAGCCCCGGACAGGTTTTCGAAAAACTGTTTTTT.

V gene TRBV5-4 combines with J gene TRBJ2-7, with no clear D. Trimming took off 0 bases at V and 0 bases at J, with 10 bases between the two ends. Germline CDR1 reads SGHNT; CDR2 reads YYREEE (reference sequence). The CDR3 has 15 amino acids. CDR3 sequence reads: CASSLGQVPSYEQYF. The CDR3 DNA sequence: TGTGCCAGCAGCTTGGGCCAGGTCCCCTCCTACGAGCAGTACTTC.

V and J are TRBV11-2 and TRBJ2-5, with D unclear. CDR1 SGHAT and CDR2 FQNNGV come from the germline V gene. V lost 3 bases, J lost 1 base, and 15 bases lay in between. The CDR3 length is 16 residues. The CDR3 DNA follows: TGTGCCAGCAGCTTCTCCAGGAATCAGCCCCAAGAGACCCAGTACTTC. Amino acid sequence: CASSFSRNQPQETQYF. The full variable domain, in which reference TRBV11-2 and TRBJ2-5 provide the parts outside the CDR3, is EAGVAQSPRYKIIEKRQSVAFWCNPISGHATLYWYQQILGQGPKLLIQFQNNGVVDDSQLPKDRFSAERLKGVDSTLKIQPAKLEDSAVYLCASSFSRNQPQETQYFGPGTRLLVL.

This chain uses TRBV5-1 with TRBJ2-7, with a tentative D call TRBD1 (5 bases). The CDR3 contains 13 residues. V dropped 4 bases and J dropped 3 bases, with 11 bases sitting between them. Germline V gene data show CDR1 as SGHRS and CDR2 as YFSETQ. The chain's CDR3 is CASSTSQGYEQYF. The CDR3 DNA reads as TGCGCCAGCAGCACTTCCCAGGGCTACGAGCAGTACTTC.

The chain carries TRBV10-2 and TRBJ2-3; 7 bases are a match to TRBD1. In germline, CDR1 is WSHSY, CDR2 SAAADI. V shed 11 bases and J 1 base; nucleotides not matched to a gene: 6. CDR3 length: 13 amino acids. The CDR3: CAGAQGGTDTQYF. CDR3 coding DNA: TGCGCCGGGGCCCAGGGGGGCACAGATACGCAGTATTTT.

This chain joins TRBV5-6 and TRBJ1-2; 7 nucleotides agree with TRBD1. This CDR3 region has 15 residues. J was trimmed by 4 bases and V by 2 bases; bases with no gene match: 8. The germline V gene has CDR1 SGHDT and CDR2 YYEEEE. CDR3 DNA sequence: TGTGCCAGCAGCTTATTAGACAGGGTGAGCTATGGCTACACCTTC. Protein product: CASSLLDRVSYGYTF.

This clone has only one observation. The chain carries TRBV5-1 and TRBJ2-5; 8 bases match TRBD2. The CDR3 consists of 13 residues. Trimming cost V 3 bases and J 7 bases; bases outside gene matches: 5. CDR1 is SGHRS and CDR2 is YFSETQ in the germline V gene. The CDR3 bases are TGCGCCAGCAGCTCGACTAGCGAGGCGACCCAGTACTTC. This codes for CASSSTSEATQYF. Complete variable domain (other parts from reference TRBV5-1 and TRBJ2-5): KAGVTQTPRYLIKTRGQQVTLSCSPISGHRSVSWYQQTPGQGLQFLFEYFSETQRNKGNFPGRFSGRQFSNSRSEMNVSTLELGDSALYLCASSSTSEATQYFGPGTRLLVL.

The J gene is TRBJ1-4, the V gene TRBV19; 11 positions match TRBD1. J gave up 0 bases and V 7 bases, and 7 bases lay outside the gene matches. CDR1 and CDR2 from the germline V gene are LNHDA and SQIVND (reference sequence). There are 17 residues in the CDR3. CDR3 nucleotides: TGTGCCAGTACCTGGACAGGGGGCCGTACAACTAATGAAAAACTGTTTTTT. This gives the protein CASTWTGGRTTNEKLFF.

The chain recombines TRBV7-2 with TRBJ2-5; no firm D call. V was clipped by 1 base and J by 4 bases, with 7 bases between them. The CDR3 sequence is 13 residues long. From germline, CDR1 is SGHTA and CDR2 FQGNSA. Here the CDR3 DNA reads TGTGCCAGCAGCTTAGGGCCATCAGAGACCCAGTACTTC. Residues: CASSLGPSETQYF. The whole variable domain, filled in from reference TRBV7-2 and TRBJ2-5, reads GAGVSQSPSNKVTEKGKDVELRCDPISGHTALYWYRQSLGQGLEFLIYFQGNSAPDKSGLPSDRFSAERTGGSVSTLTIQRTQQEDSAVYLCASSLGPSETQYFGPGTRLLVL.

CDR3 residues: CASSKLAGPARDTQYF. Here the CDR3 DNA reads TGTGCCAGCAGCAAACTAGCGGGGCCCGCTAGGGATACGCAGTATTTT. J is TRBJ2-3 and V is TRBV27; 10 nucleotides line up with TRBD2. The CDR3 covers 16 residues. CDR1 and CDR2 from the germline V gene are MNHEY and SMNVEV (reference sequence). With 6 bases clipped from V and 6 bases from J, the junction kept 12 bases outside the gene matches.

The rearrangement links TRBV18 to TRBJ1-4; perhaps TRBD1 as D (5 bases). Germline-derived CDR1 and CDR2 are KGHSH and LQKENI. This CDR3 has 16 amino acids. Trimming cost V 4 bases and J 0 bases, with 12 bases left between them. This CDR3 reads CASSLAGGATNEKLFF. CDR3 bases: TGTGCCAGCTCACTGGCGGGGGGAGCAACTAATGAAAAACTGTTTTTT.

The chain has TRBV5-1 and TRBJ2-5, with 7 bases aligning to TRBD2. Germline V CDR1 and CDR2: SGHRS, YFSETQ. The CDR3 has 13 residues. The J segment lost 10 bases and the V segment lost 4 bases, leaving 10 bases of the junction unmatched. For the CDR3, the DNA is TGCGCCAGCAGCATGACTAGCAGTCGAGGCCAGTACTTC. It codes for CASSMTSSRGQYF. Variable domain in full (rest from reference TRBV5-1 and TRBJ2-5): KAGVTQTPRYLIKTRGQQVTLSCSPISGHRSVSWYQQTPGQGLQFLFEYFSETQRNKGNFPGRFSGRQFSNSRSEMNVSTLELGDSALYLCASSMTSSRGQYFGPGTRLLVL.

The rearrangement links TRBV5-4 to TRBJ1-1; 7 nucleotides align to TRBD1. The CDR3 contains 15 residues. The V gene's germline CDR1 is SGHNT and CDR2 YYREEE (reference sequence). With 5 bases clipped from V and 4 bases from J, the junction kept 11 bases outside the gene matches. For the CDR3, the DNA is TGTGCCAGCAGAACAGGAGGGGCAGGGGGCACTGAAGCTTTCTTT. This codes for CASRTGGAGGTEAFF.